This TCR beta chain appears in the sequencing data of a study of control samples from healthy donors and cancer patients. The assay was immunoSEQ multiplex PCR, and TCRdb's table has in-frame clones only and misses some. The data show about 160,000 clones, roughly 89% seen once. Germline V lookup: CDR1 LNHDA, CDR2 SQIVND (reference sequence). After removal of 3 bases from V and 1 base from J, the junction contained 2 bases not matched to a gene. CDR3 length: 15 residues. Material for sequencing was blood. The chain joins TRBV19 to TRBJ1-5; the match to TRBD1 covers 8 bases. The sequence was collected from a man aged 25-45 years in good health. CDR3 DNA sequence: TGTGCCAGTAGTATCGGGACAGGAAGCAATCAGCCCCAGCATTTT. Translated, it gives CASSIGTGSNQPQHF.